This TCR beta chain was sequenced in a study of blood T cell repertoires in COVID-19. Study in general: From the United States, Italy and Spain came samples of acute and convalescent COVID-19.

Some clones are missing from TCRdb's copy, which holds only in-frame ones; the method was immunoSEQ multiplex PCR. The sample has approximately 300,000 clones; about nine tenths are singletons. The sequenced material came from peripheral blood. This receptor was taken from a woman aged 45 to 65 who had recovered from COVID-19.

This CDR3 is CASSLGLNTEAFF. CDR3 coding DNA: TGTGCCAGCAGCCTGGGTTTAAACACTGAAGCTTTCTTT. This chain links TRBV5-8 with TRBJ1-1; D gene ambiguous. Per the germline V gene, CDR1 is SGHTS and CDR2 is YDEGEE. This CDR3 is 13 amino acids long. Between the trimmed V and J ends, which lost 4 bases and 2 bases, there was a span of 9 bases.